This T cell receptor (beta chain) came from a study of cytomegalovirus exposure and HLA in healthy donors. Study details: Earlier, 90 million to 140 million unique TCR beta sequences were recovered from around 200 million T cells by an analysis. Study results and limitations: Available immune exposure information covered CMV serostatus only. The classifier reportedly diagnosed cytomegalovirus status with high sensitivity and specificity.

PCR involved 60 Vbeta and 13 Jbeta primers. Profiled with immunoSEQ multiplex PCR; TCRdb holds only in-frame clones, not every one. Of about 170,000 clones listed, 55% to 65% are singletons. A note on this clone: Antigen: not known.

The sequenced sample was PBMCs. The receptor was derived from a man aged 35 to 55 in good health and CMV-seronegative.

The CDR3 reads CASSLRRDTQYF. The DNA of the CDR3 is TGTGCCAGCAGTTTAAGGAGAGATACGCAGTATTTT. This chain uses TRBV28 with TRBJ2-3; D remains unclear. There are 12 residues in the CDR3. Germline lookup yields CDR1 MDHEN and CDR2 SYDVKM. V was shortened by 2 bases and J by 5 bases, with 5 bases between the two germline ends.